This is a list of T cell receptor beta chains from one sample in a study of CD8+ T cells in alopecia areata. Some clones are missing from TCRdb's copy, which holds only in-frame ones; the method was immunoSEQ multiplex PCR. Here the sample spans about 140,000 clones, roughly 82% being singletons. Material: CD8+ T cells sorted from blood, obtained at week 4, from a patient treated with tofacitinib. The receptors were sampled from a human donor with alopecia areata. CDR3s include the opening cysteine and the closing phenylalanine or tryptophan. A D gene is named only where the DNA matches it firmly. Part of the rows lack a size; the others show once, few, many or a class for expanded clones.

TRBV4-2	-	TRBJ2-1	-	CASSYGLVENEQFF	TGTGCCAGCAGCTACGGACTTGTTGAGAATGAGCAGTTCTTC
TRBV5-1	TRBD1	TRBJ2-7	-	CASSSRQGSYEQYF	TGCGCCAGCAGCTCGAGACAGGGAAGCTACGAGCAGTACTTC
TRBV13	-	TRBJ1-1	-	CASSPAWHLDGEAFF	TGTGCCAGCAGCCCCGCCTGGCACCTGGACGGTGAAGCTTTCTTT
TRBV7-9	-	TRBJ2-1	-	CASSFAQGLNEQFF	TGTGCCAGCAGCTTTGCCCAGGGGCTGAATGAGCAGTTCTTC
TRBV9	-	TRBJ1-1	-	CASSPQYNTEAFF	TGTGCCAGCAGCCCTCAATATAACACTGAAGCTTTCTTT
TRBV10-3	-	TRBJ2-5	-	CAISVSRWSARAGRDQETQYF	TGTGCCATCAGTGTCTCTCGATGGTCTGCGCGAGCGGGTCGAGATCAAGAGACCCAGTACTTC
TRBV7-9	-	TRBJ1-2	-	CASSLFVRLPYGYTF	TGTGCCAGCAGCTTATTCGTACGACTGCCATATGGCTACACCTTC
TRBV5-5	-	TRBJ1-6	once	CASGPSGNSPLHF	TGTGCCAGCGGCCCATCGGGGAATTCACCCCTCCACTTT
TRBV5-1	-	TRBJ2-1	-	CASRPTGPSYNEQFF	TGCGCCAGCAGACCTACAGGGCCCTCCTACAATGAGCAGTTCTTC
TRBV4-2	TRBD1	TRBJ1-2	-	CASSQVGQEPNYGYTF	TGTGCCAGCAGCCAAGTTGGACAGGAGCCTAACTATGGCTACACCTTC
TRBV18	-	TRBJ2-5	-	CASSPRTSQETQYF	TGTGCCAGCTCACCACGGACGAGTCAAGAGACCCAGTACTTC
TRBV4-3	-	TRBJ2-4	-	CASSQDTGDIQYF	TGCGCCAGCAGCCAAGATACTGGGGACATTCAGTACTTC
TRBV15	-	TRBJ1-6	-	CATSRDRSQSSPLHF	TGTGCCACCAGCAGAGATCGGAGTCAGAGTTCACCCCTCCACTTT
TRBV5-1	TRBD1	TRBJ2-3	-	CASSIGTGHTDTQYF	TGCGCCAGCAGCATCGGGACAGGGCACACAGATACGCAGTATTTT
TRBV29-1	-	TRBJ2-5	few	CSVETADLQETQYF	TGCAGCGTTGAAACGGCTGACCTCCAAGAGACCCAGTACTTC
TRBV4-1	-	TRBJ2-1	-	CASSPDSSSYNEQFF	TGCGCCAGCAGCCCGGACAGCAGCTCCTACAATGAGCAGTTCTTC
TRBV4-1	-	TRBJ2-3	-	CASSPYVADTQYF	TGCGCCAGCAGCCCTTACGTGGCAGATACGCAGTATTTT
TRBV6-6	TRBD1	TRBJ2-7	-	CALGTGEEQYF	TGTGCCCTCGGGACAGGGGAGGAGCAGTACTTC
TRBV7-9	-	TRBJ1-2	-	CASSLAGGVEINYGYTF	TGTGCCAGCAGCTTAGCGGGGGGAGTCGAAATTAACTATGGCTACACCTTC
TRBV4-3	-	TRBJ2-7	-	CASSQDRVGYEQYF	TGCGCCAGCAGCCAAGACAGGGTGGGCTACGAGCAGTACTTC
TRBV6-1	-	TRBJ2-7	-	CASSPIGDEQYF	TGTGCCAGCAGCCCCATAGGGGACGAGCAGTACTTC
TRBV4-1	TRBD2	TRBJ2-3	-	CASSQAQTSGGADTQYF	TGCGCCAGCAGCCAAGCCCAGACTAGCGGGGGGGCAGATACGCAGTATTTT
TRBV19	-	TRBJ1-2	-	CASRNELTLYGYTF	TGTGCCAGTAGGAACGAATTAACTCTCTATGGCTACACCTTC
TRBV7-2	-	TRBJ1-2	-	CASSLRTVRYGYTF	TGTGCCAGCAGCTTGAGGACAGTAAGATATGGCTACACCTTC
TRBV2	-	TRBJ1-2	-	CASNIKEGWTQPKNYGYTF	TGTGCCAGCAACATAAAGGAGGGTTGGACGCAACCGAAAAACTATGGCTACACCTTC
TRBV27	-	TRBJ2-7	-	CASSPAPVPGRGLIYEQYF	TGTGCCAGCAGCCCCGCCCCTGTTCCCGGACGGGGTCTGATCTACGAGCAGTACTTC
TRBV29-1	-	TRBJ2-7	-	CSVAPAGVYEQYF	TGCAGCGTCGCTCCCGCCGGAGTCTACGAGCAGTACTTC
TRBV5-1	-	TRBJ2-1	-	CASSLDRGAYNEQFF	TGCGCCAGCAGCTTGGATCGAGGAGCCTACAATGAGCAGTTCTTC
TRBV7-2	TRBD2	TRBJ2-4	-	CASSLLAGALAKNIQYF	TGTGCCAGCAGCTTACTAGCGGGGGCTCTAGCCAAAAACATTCAGTACTTC
TRBV6-1	TRBD1	TRBJ2-7	-	CASSLRGQGSYEQYF	TGTGCCAGCAGCTTAAGAGGACAGGGCTCCTACGAGCAGTACTTC
TRBV6-6	TRBD2	TRBJ2-5	-	CASSPSAGFQETQYF	TGTGCCAGCAGTCCCTCAGCGGGATTCCAAGAGACCCAGTACTTC
TRBV30	-	TRBJ2-1	-	CAWSVNFNEQFF	TGTGCCTGGAGTGTAAATTTCAATGAGCAGTTCTTC
TRBV7-9	-	TRBJ2-5	-	CASSLRRRDQETQYF	TGTGCCAGCAGCTTAAGGCGCAGGGACCAAGAGACCCAGTACTTC
TRBV7-8	TRBD1	TRBJ1-1	-	CASSSPGGQGGTEAFF	TGTGCCAGCAGCTCCCCCGGCGGACAGGGAGGTACTGAAGCTTTCTTT
TRBV2	TRBD2	TRBJ2-5	-	CASSDWGLEEETQYF	TGTGCCAGCAGTGATTGGGGACTAGAAGAAGAGACCCAGTACTTC
TRBV5-1	TRBD1	TRBJ2-1	few	CASSSRDRGANEQFF	TGCGCCAGCAGTAGTCGGGACAGGGGAGCAAATGAGCAGTTCTTC
TRBV7-2	-	TRBJ2-1	-	CASSLYGAGAFYNEQFF	TGTGCCAGCAGCTTATACGGGGCGGGGGCCTTTTACAATGAGCAGTTCTTC
TRBV2	-	TRBJ2-7	once	CASSNWDGYEQYF	TGTGCCAGCAGTAATTGGGACGGCTACGAGCAGTACTTC
TRBV5-1	TRBD1	TRBJ2-7	once	CASSQGTGISYEQYF	TGCGCCAGCAGCCAAGGGACAGGGATCTCCTACGAGCAGTACTTC
TRBV29-1	TRBD1	TRBJ2-1	-	CSVAGGSGQGHEQFF	TGCAGCGTTGCGGGCGGAAGTGGACAGGGCCATGAGCAGTTCTTC
TRBV10-2	-	TRBJ2-1	-	CASSYAGLTSYNEQFF	TGCGCCAGCAGTTACGCGGGACTGACTTCCTACAATGAGCAGTTCTTC
TRBV6-5	TRBD1	TRBJ2-5	-	CASTQGQGHQETQYF	TGTGCCAGCACCCAAGGACAGGGGCACCAAGAGACCCAGTACTTC
TRBV28	-	TRBJ2-1	-	CASSPGDWGDEQFF	TGTGCCAGCAGCCCCGGGGACTGGGGGGATGAGCAGTTCTTC
TRBV9	-	TRBJ1-1	-	CASSAYRAGMNTEAFF	TGTGCCAGCAGCGCCTATCGAGCAGGGATGAACACTGAAGCTTTCTTT
TRBV5-1	TRBD1	TRBJ2-3	-	CASSVGQGADTQYF	TGCGCCAGCAGCGTGGGACAGGGTGCAGATACGCAGTATTTT
TRBV28	-	TRBJ2-7	once	CASSVGRPSYEQYF	TGTGCCAGCAGCGTTGGACGTCCTTCCTACGAGCAGTACTTC
TRBV9	TRBD1	TRBJ2-1	-	CASSARQGVGWQFF	TGTGCCAGCAGCGCCCGACAGGGTGTCGGATGGCAGTTCTTC
TRBV4-1	-	TRBJ1-1	-	CASSQDGSEAFF	TGCGCCAGCAGCCAAGATGGGTCTGAAGCTTTCTTT